Shown below are 7 T cell receptor beta chains from a single sample sequenced in a study of PD-1 blockade in classical Hodgkin lymphoma. Profiled with immunoSEQ multiplex PCR; TCRdb holds only in-frame clones, not every one. The sample includes around 100,000 clones, less than 95% of them seen just once. Time point indicated: cycle 4 day 1 (C4D1), after 6 weeks of nivolumab. All trial patients relapsed after autologous stem cell transplantation. This specimen was peripheral blood mononuclear cells (PBMCs), taken before the fourth cycle of nivolumab. These TCRs come from a human donor with classical Hodgkin lymphoma.

The chain employs TRBV28 and TRBJ2-6; the D gene is possibly TRBD1 (5 bases). The CDR3 spans 15 residues. V lost 3 bases, J lost 2 bases, and 8 bases lay in between. Germline values: CDR1 MDHEN, CDR2 SYDVKM. CDR3 region: CASSFQGPGANVLTF. In DNA, the CDR3 is TGTGCCAGCAGTTTTCAGGGCCCTGGGGCCAACGTCCTGACTTTC.

The chain links TRBV10-3 to TRBJ2-3, with TRBD1 as a possible D gene (5 bases). Trimming took 2 bases from V and 0 from J, leaving 6 bases between them. CDR1 is ENHRY and CDR2 is SYGVKD in the germline V gene. The CDR3 has 14 amino acids. The CDR3 region is CAISEAGSTDTQYF. For the CDR3, the DNA is TGTGCCATCAGTGAGGCAGGGAGCACAGATACGCAGTATTTT.

This chain joins TRBV7-7 and TRBJ2-2; TRBD1 might be the D (6 bases). The V and J ends lost 0 bases and 4 bases respectively, with 12 bases between them. The CDR3 totals 16 residues. Germline V lookup: CDR1 SSHAT, CDR2 FNYEAQ (reference sequence). The CDR3 region is CASSLARDTFTGELFF. In DNA form, the CDR3 reads TGTGCCAGCAGCTTAGCCAGGGACACCTTCACCGGGGAGCTGTTTTTT.

The chain employs TRBV27 and TRBJ2-7; 10 bases map to TRBD1. V was clipped by 5 bases and J by 4 bases; unmatched bases: 5. The CDR3 runs to 14 residues. The V gene's germline CDR1 is MNHEY and CDR2 SMNVEV (reference sequence). The CDR3 bases are TGTGCCAGCAGTGCGACAGGGGGCGCGTACGAGCAGTACTTC. Its protein is CASSATGGAYEQYF.

The chain combines TRBV27 with TRBJ2-5, with 9 bases lining up with TRBD2. Trimming took 4 bases from V and 4 from J; bases not matched to a gene: 4. Germline CDR1 reads MNHEY; CDR2 reads SMNVEV (reference sequence). The CDR3 consists of 14 residues. CDR3 bases: TGTGCCAGCAGTTCCTATAGCGGGGGAGAGACCCAGTACTTC. It codes for CASSSYSGGETQYF.

The gene calls are TRBV9 and TRBJ2-1; a weak D match, TRBD2 (6 bases). In germline, CDR1 is SGDLS, CDR2 YYNGEE. There are 15 residues in the CDR3. Trimming removed 3 bases from V and 4 bases from J, with 14 bases in between. The CDR3 protein is CASSGTLGGYNEQFF. CDR3 nucleotides: TGTGCCAGCAGCGGGACTCTGGGGGGATACAATGAGCAGTTCTTC.

The chain carries TRBV19 and TRBJ2-7, with D uncertain. The CDR3 has 13 residues. The ends were cut back, 5 bases at V and 2 bases at J, with 10 bases in the middle. Germline-derived CDR1 and CDR2 are LNHDA and SQIVND (reference sequence). CDR3 region: CASSVAVTYEQYF. The CDR3, as DNA: TGTGCCAGTAGTGTGGCAGTCACCTACGAGCAGTACTTC.